This T cell receptor (beta chain) derives from a study of radiotherapy plus CTLA-4 blockade in lung cancer. The overall study: Objective responses were documented in 15% to 20% of patients, with disease control in 31%.

A remark on this clone: The antigen is unknown.

The CDR3 consists of 15 residues. Germline V gene sequence: CDR1 SGHTS, CDR2 YDEGEE. The V segment lost 5 bases and the J segment 10 bases; nucleotides outside the gene matches: 10. Participants had chemo-refractory metastatic non-small-cell lung cancer and were treated with focal radiation plus ipilimumab CTLA-4 blockade. Clones were read by immunoSEQ multiplex PCR, and TCRdb kept only the in-frame ones, dropping some. The sample consists of around 53,000 clones, roughly 90% of them appearing once. Study-wide points: Once radiotherapy plus ipilimumab had been given, TCR clones derived from tumor expanded in blood. Response, reportedly, was best predicted by interferon-beta along with early blood T cell clone dynamics.

The sequencing here drew on peripheral blood, taken from a patient treated with radiotherapy plus ipilimumab. This TCR derives from a human donor with non-small cell lung cancer that progressed on radiotherapy plus ipilimumab. Some clones in this sample may be carry-over from other donors' samples. The chain is built from TRBV5-8 and TRBJ1-6; the match to TRBD1 covers 9 bases. CDR3: CASRNRDRDISPLHF. The CDR3 nucleotides are TGTGCCAGCAGGAACCGGGACAGGGACATCTCACCCCTCCACTTT.